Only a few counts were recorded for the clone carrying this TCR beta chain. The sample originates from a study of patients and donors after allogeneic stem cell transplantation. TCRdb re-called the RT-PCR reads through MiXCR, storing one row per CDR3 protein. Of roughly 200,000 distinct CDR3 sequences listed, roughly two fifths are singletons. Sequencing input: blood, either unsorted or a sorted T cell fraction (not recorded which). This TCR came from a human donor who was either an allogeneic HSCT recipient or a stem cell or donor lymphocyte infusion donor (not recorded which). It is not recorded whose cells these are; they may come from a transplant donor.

The CDR3 DNA reads TGTGCCAGTACTAGGACAGGCCTCTATGGCTACACCTTC. It translates to CASTRTGLYGYTF. The V and J genes are TRBV28 and TRBJ1-2; TRBD1 matches 7 bases. The CDR3 covers 13 residues. Germline V lookup: CDR1 MDHEN, CDR2 SYDVKM. Losses at the gene ends were 9 bases for V and 4 bases for J; bases not matched to a gene: 8.